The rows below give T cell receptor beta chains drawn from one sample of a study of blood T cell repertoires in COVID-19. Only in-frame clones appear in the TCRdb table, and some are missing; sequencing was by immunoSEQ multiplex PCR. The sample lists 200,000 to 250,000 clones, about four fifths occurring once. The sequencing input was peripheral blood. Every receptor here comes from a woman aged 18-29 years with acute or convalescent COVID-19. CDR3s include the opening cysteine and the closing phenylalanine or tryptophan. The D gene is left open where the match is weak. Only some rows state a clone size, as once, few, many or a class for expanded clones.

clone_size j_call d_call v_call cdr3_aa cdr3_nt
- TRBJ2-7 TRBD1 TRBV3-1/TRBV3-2 CASSQVGTGGIEQYF TGTGCCAGCAGCCAAGTTGGGACAGGGGGCATCGAGCAGTACTTC
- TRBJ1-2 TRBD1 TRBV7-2 CASSLSTGGRAYGYTF TGTGCCAGCAGCTTATCGACAGGGGGCCGGGCCTATGGCTACACCTTC
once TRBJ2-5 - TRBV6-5 CASSPGGQETQYF TGTGCCAGCAGTCCCGGCGGTCAAGAGACCCAGTACTTC
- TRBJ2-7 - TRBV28 CASQNRGLQGEQYF TGTGCCAGCCAGAACCGGGGACTCCAGGGCGAGCAGTACTTC
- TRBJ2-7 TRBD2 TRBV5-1 CASSLTSGGDYEQYF TGCGCCAGCAGCTTGACTAGCGGAGGGGATTACGAGCAGTACTTC
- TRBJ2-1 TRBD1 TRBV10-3 CAISPGTDYNEQFF TGTGCCATCAGCCCAGGGACAGACTACAATGAGCAGTTCTTC
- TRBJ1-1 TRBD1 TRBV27 CASSLSLTGGTEAFF TGTGCCAGCAGTTTATCCCTAACAGGGGGCACTGAAGCTTTCTTT
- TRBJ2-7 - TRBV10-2 CAIKRTDNYEQYF TGCGCCATCAAAAGGACTGACAACTACGAGCAGTACTTC
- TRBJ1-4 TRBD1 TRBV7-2 CASSLPTGGVSNEKLFF TGTGCCAGCAGCTTACCGACAGGGGGCGTATCTAATGAAAAACTGTTTTTT
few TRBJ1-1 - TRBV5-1 CASSPIPPGNTEAFF TGCGCCAGCAGCCCTATTCCCCCAGGGAACACTGAAGCTTTCTTT